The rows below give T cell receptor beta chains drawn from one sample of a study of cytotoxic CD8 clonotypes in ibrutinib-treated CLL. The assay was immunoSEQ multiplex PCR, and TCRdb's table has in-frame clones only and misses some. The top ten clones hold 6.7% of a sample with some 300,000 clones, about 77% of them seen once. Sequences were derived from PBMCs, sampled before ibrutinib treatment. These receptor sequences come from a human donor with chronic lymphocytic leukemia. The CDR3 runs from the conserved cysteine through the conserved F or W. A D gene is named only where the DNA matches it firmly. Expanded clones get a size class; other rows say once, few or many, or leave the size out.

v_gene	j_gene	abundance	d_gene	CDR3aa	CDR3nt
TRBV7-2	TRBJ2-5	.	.	CASSSRETQYF	TGTGCCAGCAGCTCCCGGGAGACCCAGTACTTC
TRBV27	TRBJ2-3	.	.	CASSFRPSRGPEQYF	TGTGCCAGCAGTTTTCGCCCCTCCCGGGGCCCAGAGCAGTATTTT
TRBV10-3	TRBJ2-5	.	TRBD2	CATRRGTSQETQYF	TGTGCCACACGGCGAGGGACTAGCCAAGAGACCCAGTACTTC
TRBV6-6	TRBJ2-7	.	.	CASSYTYLEQYF	TGTGCCAGCAGTTACACATATCTCGAGCAGTACTTC
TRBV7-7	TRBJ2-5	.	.	CASSPGEETQYF	TGTGCCAGCAGCCCAGGGGAAGAGACCCAGTACTTC
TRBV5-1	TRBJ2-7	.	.	CASSLAAGPYEQYF	TGCGCCAGCAGTTTGGCGGCAGGCCCCTACGAGCAGTACTTC
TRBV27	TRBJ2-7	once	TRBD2	CASSLVPGLAREQYF	TGTGCCAGCAGCCTTGTCCCGGGACTAGCGCGCGAGCAGTACTTC
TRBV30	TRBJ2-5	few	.	CAWALSAETQYF	TGTGCCTGGGCCCTCAGCGCGGAGACCCAGTACTTC
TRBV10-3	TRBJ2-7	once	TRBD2	CAISEVSGSNNEQYF	TGTGCCATCAGTGAGGTAAGCGGGAGTAACAACGAGCAGTACTTC
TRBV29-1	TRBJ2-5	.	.	CSVGTLGETQYF	TGCAGCGTGGGGACCCTGGGGGAGACCCAGTACTTC
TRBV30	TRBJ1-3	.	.	CAWSSGNTIYF	TGTGCCTGGAGCTCAGGGAACACCATATATTTT
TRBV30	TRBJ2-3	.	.	CAWSSGSSTDTQYF	TGTGCCTGGAGTAGTGGATCTAGCACAGATACGCAGTATTTT
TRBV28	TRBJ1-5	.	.	CASSLGGTDQPQHF	TGTGCCAGCAGTTTAGGCGGGACGGATCAGCCCCAGCATTTT
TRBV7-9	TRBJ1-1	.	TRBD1	CASRTGTVNTEAFF	TGTGCCAGCAGGACCGGGACAGTGAACACTGAAGCTTTCTTT
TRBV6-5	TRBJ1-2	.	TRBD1	CASSSYPRQGNGYTF	TGTGCCAGCAGTTCCTATCCAAGACAGGGGAATGGCTACACCTTC
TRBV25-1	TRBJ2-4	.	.	CASNTTEPNTVAKNIQYF	TGTGCCAGCAACACTACGGAGCCTAACACCGTAGCCAAAAACATTCAGTACTTC
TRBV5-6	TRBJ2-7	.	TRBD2	CASSPGLAGINEQYF	TGTGCCAGCAGCCCCGGACTAGCGGGAATCAACGAGCAGTACTTC
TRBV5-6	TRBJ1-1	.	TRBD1	CASSQLGTGRDTEAFF	TGTGCCAGCAGCCAGCTCGGGACAGGGCGGGACACTGAAGCTTTCTTT
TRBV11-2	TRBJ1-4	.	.	CASSPGQTLRNEKLFF	TGTGCCAGCAGCCCCGGACAGACGCTTCGTAATGAAAAACTGTTTTTT
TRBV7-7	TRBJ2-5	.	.	CASSLGALGGKETQYF	TGTGCCAGCAGTTTGGGCGCGTTAGGTGGTAAGGAGACCCAGTACTTC
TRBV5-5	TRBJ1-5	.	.	CASSSGSNQPQHF	TGTGCCAGCAGCTCCGGGTCCAATCAGCCCCAGCATTTT
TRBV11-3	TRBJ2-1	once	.	CASSRGSGYNEQFF	TGTGCCAGCAGCCGAGGGTCGGGGTACAATGAGCAGTTCTTC
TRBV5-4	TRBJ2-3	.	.	CASSLEVGADTQYF	TGTGCCAGCAGCTTGGAGGTAGGGGCAGATACGCAGTATTTT
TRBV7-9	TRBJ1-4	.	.	CASRSTPGKLFF	TGTGCCAGCAGGTCAACCCCGGGGAAACTGTTTTTT
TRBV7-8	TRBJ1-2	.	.	CASSLGTTGPSYIGGYTF	TGTGCCAGCAGCTTAGGTACAACAGGGCCTTCATATATCGGTGGCTACACCTTC
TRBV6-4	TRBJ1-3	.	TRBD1	CASSPGTGAGNTIYF	TGTGCCAGCAGTCCCGGGACAGGGGCTGGAAACACCATATATTTT
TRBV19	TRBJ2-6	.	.	CASSITLRVYSGANVLTF	TGTGCCAGTAGTATAACCCTACGGGTCTACTCTGGGGCCAACGTCCTGACTTTC
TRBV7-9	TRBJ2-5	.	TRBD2	CASSVLAGGETQYF	TGTGCCAGCAGCGTCCTAGCGGGAGGAGAGACCCAGTACTTC
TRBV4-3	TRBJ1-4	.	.	CASSQGVLANEKLFF	TGCGCCAGCAGCCAAGGGGTCCTGGCTAATGAAAAACTGTTTTTT
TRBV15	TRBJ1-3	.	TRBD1	CATSREIQGATGNTIYF	TGTGCCACCAGCCGCGAAATTCAGGGGGCAACTGGAAACACCATATATTTT
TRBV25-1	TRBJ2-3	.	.	CASSEMGKNTQYF	TGTGCCAGCAGTGAGATGGGGAAAAATACGCAGTATTTT
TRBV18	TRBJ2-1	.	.	CASSPVGGAYNEQFF	TGTGCCAGCTCACCGGTCGGGGGAGCTTACAATGAGCAGTTCTTC
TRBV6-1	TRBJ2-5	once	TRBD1	CASSEGQGGETQYF	TGTGCCAGCAGTGAAGGACAGGGCGGCGAGACCCAGTACTTC
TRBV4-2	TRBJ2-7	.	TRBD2	CASSQEKGLASYEQYF	TGTGCCAGCAGCCAAGAAAAAGGACTAGCCTCCTACGAGCAGTACTTC
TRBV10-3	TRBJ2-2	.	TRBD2	CAISVGGSTGELFF	TGTGCCATCAGTGTGGGCGGGAGTACCGGGGAGCTGTTTTTT
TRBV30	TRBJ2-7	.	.	CAWSVGLVFLSEQYF	TGTGCCTGGAGTGTAGGGCTTGTCTTCCTCTCCGAGCAGTACTTC
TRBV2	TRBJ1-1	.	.	CASGQQAFF	TGTGCCAGCGGACAGCAAGCTTTCTTT
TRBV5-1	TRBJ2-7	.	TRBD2	CASSLANRAGAGEQYF	TGCGCCAGCAGCTTGGCCAACCGAGCGGGAGCGGGTGAGCAGTACTTC
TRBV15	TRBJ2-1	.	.	CATSRDLNNEQFF	TGTGCCACCAGCAGAGATCTTAACAATGAGCAGTTCTTC
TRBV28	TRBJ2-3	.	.	CASSLGLGGTDTQYF	TGTGCCAGCAGTTTAGGGCTGGGAGGCACAGATACGCAGTATTTT
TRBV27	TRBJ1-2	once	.	CASSPTGIYGYTF	TGTGCCAGCAGCCCGACAGGAATCTATGGCTACACCTTC
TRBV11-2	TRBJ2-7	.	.	CASSLWESGQGDSYEQYF	TGTGCCAGCAGCTTATGGGAGAGCGGGCAGGGGGACTCCTACGAGCAGTACTTC